This T cell receptor (beta chain) was identified during a study of OX40 agonist ivuxolimab in advanced cancers. CDR1 is PRHDT and CDR2 is FYEKMQ in the germline V gene (reference sequence). The length of the CDR3 is 15 residues. V lost 5 bases to trimming and J lost 8 bases; unmatched junction nucleotides: 14. Sequencing was performed with immunoSEQ multiplex PCR; in TCRdb, only in-frame clones are kept and a portion is missing. The table has around 94,000 clones, 80% to 95% seen once; the top ten hold approximately 3.6%. Exclusion applied to patients with autoimmune disease history or systemic immunosuppression. Whole-study findings and limits: Expanded clones were, on average, more numerous in CD8+ T cells than in CD4+. The CD4+ and CD8+ T cells in the blood had expanded clonally by week 6 at 0.1 to 3.0 mg/kg.

On this clone: Its target is not known.

V is TRBV13 and J is TRBJ1-2, with 7 bases that match TRBD1. This clonotype originated in an adult with an advanced solid tumor such as melanoma, head and neck, liver or kidney cancer. The sample in question was CD4+ or CD8+ T cells sorted from blood, obtained in a trial of the OX40 agonist ivuxolimab. The CDR3 DNA is TGTGCCAGCAGCCCGGGGGACAGCCTAACGCAGGGCTACACCTTC. Translating gives CASSPGDSLTQGYTF.